One T cell receptor beta chain is described in this entry. V was clipped by 9 bases and J by 7 bases; unmatched bases: 11. The CDR3 runs to 13 residues. The germline V gene has CDR1 LGHDT and CDR2 YNNKEL (reference sequence). These data come from a study of blood T cell repertoires in COVID-19. Some clones are missing from TCRdb's copy, which holds only in-frame ones; the method was immunoSEQ multiplex PCR. The table lists approximately 300,000 clones, about 90% of them singletons. For recovered donors of Cohort 3, there were two negative PCRs, clearance, or symptom resolution. The chain employs TRBV3-1 (or the pseudogene TRBV3-2) and TRBJ2-5; 7 bases align to TRBD2. The sequence derives from a woman under 40 who had recovered from COVID-19. Sequenced input: PBMCs or T cells enriched from blood (not recorded which). CDR3: CARQSPPGGTQYF. CDR3 sequence (DNA): TGTGCCAGACAGTCTCCCCCGGGAGGGACCCAGTACTTC.